This is a list of T cell receptor beta chains from one sample in a study of vaccination and CD4 T cells after COVID-19. Via MiXCR, TCRdb re-called the PCR reads, giving one row per CDR3 protein. The profile shows over 15,000 distinct CDR3 sequences, around 60% of them singletons. Their recognized antigens are unknown. What was sequenced was CD4+ T cells from blood, cultured in vitro. The receptor source for this set is a human donor who had recovered from COVID-19. The CDR3 runs from the conserved cysteine through the conserved F or W. Fields, in order: clone size, V gene, J gene, CDR3 protein. Size tells how often a clone was seen (once, few, many) or the class of an expanded clone, and some rows leave it out.

NA,TRBV2,TRBJ2-7,CASSEALHPGAQHIF
NA,TRBV12-3/TRBV12-4,TRBJ2-7,CASSSPTSSYEQYF
NA,TRBV19,TRBJ2-1,CASSKGSGIHEQFF
NA,TRBV5-8,TRBJ1-5,CASSRTLDLQGFGGQPQHF
NA,TRBV7-3,TRBJ2-7,CASSLKVSGSYEQYF
few,TRBV5-4,TRBJ2-3,CASSPDSNTDTQYF
few,TRBV28,TRBJ1-2,CASSLIGYGYTF
NA,TRBV27,TRBJ1-1,CASKQGTNTEAFF
few,TRBV6-5,TRBJ2-2,CASSYGEGVIGELFF
NA,TRBV29-1,TRBJ2-3,CSGGQGAGFVTDTQYF
few,TRBV30,TRBJ1-5,CAWSYPDRAKPQHF
NA,TRBV20-1,TRBJ1-2,CSARDLTGGYNGYTF
NA,TRBV28,TRBJ2-3,CASSLSRRDTQYF
NA,TRBV21-1,TRBJ1-6,CASSTSGGVAPLHF
NA,TRBV7-2,TRBJ2-7,CASSLGTGAFYEQYF
NA,TRBV5-1,TRBJ2-7,CASSPSRISVYEQYF
medium-sized,TRBV30,TRBJ1-5,CASRAGGPNQPQHF
NA,TRBV6-2/TRBV6-3,TRBJ2-1,CASSPQEEGEQFF
few,TRBV20-1,TRBJ1-5,CSASGSGAGQPQHF
NA,TRBV7-3,TRBJ1-2,CASSLQGQAFAYGYTF
NA,TRBV6-1,TRBJ1-5,CASNAGQGGGGNQPQHF
NA,TRBV5-1,TRBJ2-5,CASSTGTSGVQETQYF
medium-sized,TRBV5-1,TRBJ2-5,CASSFGLRGETQYF
NA,TRBV7-2,TRBJ2-3,CASSLAGVFSGQYF